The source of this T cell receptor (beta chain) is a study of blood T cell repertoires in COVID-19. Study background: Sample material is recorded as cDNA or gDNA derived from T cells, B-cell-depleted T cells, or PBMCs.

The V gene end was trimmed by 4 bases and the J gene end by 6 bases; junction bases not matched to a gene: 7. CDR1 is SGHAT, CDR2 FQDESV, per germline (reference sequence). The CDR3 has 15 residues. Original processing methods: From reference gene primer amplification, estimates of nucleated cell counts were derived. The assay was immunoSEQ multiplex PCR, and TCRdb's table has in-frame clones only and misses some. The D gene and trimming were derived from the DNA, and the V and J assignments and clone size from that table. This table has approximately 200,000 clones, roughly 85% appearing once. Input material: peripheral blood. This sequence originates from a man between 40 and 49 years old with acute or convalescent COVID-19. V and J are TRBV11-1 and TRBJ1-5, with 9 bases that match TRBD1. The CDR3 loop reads CASSSGTGSGQPQHF. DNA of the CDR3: TGTGCCAGCAGCTCCGGGACAGGGTCGGGTCAGCCCCAGCATTTT.